This TCR beta chain was observed in a study of CD8 T cells in Susac syndrome (dated by TCRdb to about 2019). A note on the overall study: Whether CD8+ T cell activation and differentiation in Susac syndrome was antigen driven was tested using repertoire sequencing. Clonality of the CD8+ T cell repertoire was compared between roughly eleven healthy donors, approximately 14 Susac syndrome patients and fewer than 16 multiple sclerosis patients.

The germline V gene (reference sequence) yields DFQATT for CDR1 and SNEGSKA for CDR2. Trimming removed 0 bases from V and 0 bases from J, leaving 11 bases between the germline ends. Taken from cysteine to phenylalanine, the CDR3 has 15 residues. Of all the DNA, just the CDR3 is kept, 45 bases in frame from base 1. RNA was extracted using the RNeasy kit, and roughly 0.5 to 1 microgram was reverse transcribed with random hexamers. TCR beta CDR3 regions were amplified with the immunoSEQ multiplex PCR assay covering 54 Vbeta and 13 Jbeta segments. Bias from PCR amplification was corrected by using a synthetic template baseline for primer optimization and for computational correction. The paper's data handling went like this. Only productive sequences were kept, with reads annotated to V, D and J genes according to IMGT and analyzed in immunoSEQ Analyzer. Clonality was computed as one minus Shannon entropy normalized by log2 of the number of productive unique sequences. For each patient and control, public and private clones were evaluated within the 100 most prevalent clones. Clones were defined as Susac-specific if absent from the healthy and MS cohorts, from around 1,000 published viral clones and from other ImmuneACCESS disease sequences. Through fastp at Q25 and MiXCR, TCRdb rebuilt clones from the public reads, retaining in-frame beta chains. A single entry per CDR3 protein holds the most common genes and DNA from its merged rows. TCRdb, rather than the study authors, made the V and J calls. Across this sample there are about 180,000 distinct CDR3 sequences, with 85% to 95% seen only once. About 0.15% of the sample comes from the top ten.

To note about this clonotype: Its antigen remains undetermined. Base qualities are not at hand, and no much larger clone is one base apart.

What the authors observed across the whole study: The number of individuals in the TCR sequencing and HLA analysis was acknowledged as relatively small.

Peripheral blood CD8+ and CD4+ T cells from healthy donors, Susac syndrome patients and multiple sclerosis patients were profiled using high-throughput TCR beta sequencing. The multiple sclerosis controls were treatment-naive patients who had stable or active relapsing-remitting disease and met the revised McDonald criteria. Bulk CD8+ and CD4+ T cells were purified by magnetic negative isolation, while CD8+ TEMRA cells were enriched using FACS. Blood was drawn into EDTA tubes, processed within 24 hours, and PBMCs were isolated by density gradient centrifugation. PBMCs intended for TCR sequencing were frozen in liquid nitrogen and were later thawed in a 37 degrees C water bath. A purity of at least 90% was achieved for sorted or isolated CD4+, CD8+ and CD8+ TEMRA cells.

This clonotype was obtained from a human donor with multiple sclerosis. The chain joins TRBV20-1 to TRBJ2-5; the D gene is unclear. The sequencing sample was made of CD8+ T cells from PBMCs. The CDR3 is CSARDDRVNQETQYF. The nucleotides are TGCAGTGCTAGAGACGACCGGGTAAACCAAGAGACCCAGTACTTC.